What follows is one T cell receptor beta chain and its context. Its antigen remains undetermined. The sample holds no much larger clone one base away, and base qualities are not on file. Measured from the cysteine to the phenylalanine, the CDR3 is 14 residues long. CDR3 DNA is the only sequence kept; it has 42 bases, read in frame from the first base. CDR1 DFQATT and CDR2 SNEGSKA were looked up in the germline V gene (reference sequence). What this sample's time point label stands for: persistent/refractory GD, antithyroid drugs over 5 years with positive TRAb. For both TCR sequencing and RNA sequencing, RNA was extracted from PBMCs using TRIzol. The diagnosis of Graves' disease was made according to American Thyroid Association guidelines. Patients were recruited from an endocrinology department in Xi'an, China. Each patient gave approximately 9 milliliters of peripheral blood, collected in an EDTA anticoagulant tube. Ficoll Paque Plus density gradient separation was used to isolate PBMCs, and no further T cell sorting was done. RNA quality was checked with an Agilent 2100 Bioanalyzer and agarose gel, and concentration with a NanoDrop 2000.

Library preparation was by multiplex PCR. Sequencing instrument: Illumina HiSeq 4000. CDR3 regions were amplified by Arm-PCR with iRepertoire HTBI primers to construct TCR beta libraries. Before sequencing, the PCR products went through gel purification. Per the source publication's procedure: Across samples, about 63 TRBV and roughly 15 TRBJ segments were identified and used for gene usage analysis of CDR3 amino acid clonotypes. COPE and FqMerger were used to merge filtered high-quality paired reads into contigs. BLAST was used to align contigs to IMGT TRBV, TRBD and TRBJ reference genes, with CDR3 defined following IMGT. Clonotypes above 0.1% frequency were classified as highly expanded clones. Shannon entropy was used to measure repertoire diversity, and the Gini coefficient was used to measure V-J evenness. A clonotype was considered public if more than one individual shared it. TCRdb reran the public reads through fastp at Q25 and MiXCR, keeping productive beta chains. Here each entry gathers all rows of one CDR3 protein and keeps the most common genes and DNA. For this entry, the V and J calls and clone size follow TCRdb and not the study's own pipeline. Present in this sample are 500,000 to 700,000 distinct CDR3 sequences, 30% of which were seen just once. The ten biggest clones cover around 42% of the sample.

This entry is derived from a study of regulatory T cells in long-lasting Graves disease (dated by TCRdb to about 2021). With respect to the entire study: Persistent Graves' disease was defined as persistently positive TSH receptor autoantibodies together with antithyroid drug treatment for over 5 years. The study took place in China and was registered as a clinical trial. Patients with persistent Graves' disease were compared with patients with newly diagnosed Graves' disease using TCR sequencing and RNA sequencing of peripheral blood. TCR sequencing covered 13 persistent and around 20 newly diagnosed Graves' disease patients, 33 samples in total. In the clinical cohort, patients with persistent Graves' disease had used antithyroid drugs for an average of around 9.3 years. General findings and caveats noted by the study authors: Only the TCR beta chain was sequenced and analyzed. The authors noted that the small sample size was a limitation that may lower accuracy. TRBV28, TRBJ1-2 and TRBJ2-5 were preferentially used in persistent disease, while TRBV20-1 and TRBJ2-1 were favored in newly diagnosed disease. Lower TCR Shannon entropy and fewer highly expanded clones were observed in persistent Graves' disease patients than in newly diagnosed patients, which suggested clonal expansion. A larger number of public clonotypes was shared among persistent patients (around 3,000) than among newly diagnosed patients (roughly 930). Only peripheral blood was studied, because thyroid tissue, the primary lesion, was inaccessible.

The sequence was obtained from a female donor with Graves disease. Material: peripheral blood mononuclear cells (PBMCs), obtained when the disease was refractory, from a patient treated with antithyroid drugs. This sequence uses TRBV20-1 and TRBJ2-4, and TRBD2 matches 11 of the central bases. The DNA end is more similar to TRBJ2-1, so the J call may be wrong. The CDR3 loop reads CSARSTSGMNEQFF. The nucleotide sequence is TGCAGTGCTAGATCGACTAGCGGGATGAACGAGCAGTTCTTC.